This T cell receptor (beta chain) appears in the sequencing data of a study of patients and donors after allogeneic stem cell transplantation. In its sample, this clonotype was seen a few times. TCRdb ran MiXCR on the RT-PCR reads and lists one entry per CDR3 protein. The sample consists of roughly 960,000 distinct CDR3 sequences, over 15% of them appearing once. There are 14 residues in the CDR3. Germline V gene lookup returns CDR1 MNHEY and CDR2 SVGAGI. V gave up 4 bases and J gave up 3 bases, with 7 bases separating them. This sequence was found in a human donor who was either an allogeneic HSCT recipient or a stem cell or donor lymphocyte infusion donor (not recorded which). It is not recorded whose cells these are; they may come from a transplant donor. What was sequenced was blood, either unsorted or a sorted T cell fraction (not recorded which). The chain is built from TRBV6-5 and TRBJ1-6; weak D call: TRBD1 (5 bases). The chain's CDR3 is CASSWGDYNSPLHF. CDR3 bases: TGTGCCAGCAGTTGGGGGGACTATAATTCACCCCTCCACTTT.